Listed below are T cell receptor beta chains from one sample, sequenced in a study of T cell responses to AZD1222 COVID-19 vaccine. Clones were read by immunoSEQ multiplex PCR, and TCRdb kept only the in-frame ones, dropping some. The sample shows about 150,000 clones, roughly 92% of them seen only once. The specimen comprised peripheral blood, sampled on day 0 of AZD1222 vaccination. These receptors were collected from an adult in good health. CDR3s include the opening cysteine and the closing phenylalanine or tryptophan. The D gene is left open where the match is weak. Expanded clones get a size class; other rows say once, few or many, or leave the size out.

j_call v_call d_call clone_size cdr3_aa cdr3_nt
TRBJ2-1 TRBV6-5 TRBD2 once CASRLAGGLGNEQFF TGTGCCAGCAGGCTAGCGGGAGGTTTAGGCAATGAGCAGTTCTTC
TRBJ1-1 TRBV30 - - CAWSPPWRGEVRAFF TGTGCCTGGAGTCCGCCGTGGAGGGGCGAGGTGCGAGCTTTCTTT
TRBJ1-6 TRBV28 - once CASSFRGGNSPLHF TGTGCCAGCAGTTTTAGGGGAGGCAATTCACCCCTCCACTTT
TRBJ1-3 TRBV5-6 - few CASSPRSGNTIYF TGTGCCAGCAGCCCCAGGAGTGGAAACACCATATATTTT
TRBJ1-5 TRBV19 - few CASSIPGSNQPQHF TGTGCCAGTAGTATTCCGGGGAGCAATCAGCCCCAGCATTTT
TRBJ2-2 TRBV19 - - CASRRPTNTGELFF TGTGCCAGTAGAAGACCGACTAACACCGGGGAGCTGTTTTTT
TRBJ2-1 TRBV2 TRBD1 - CASSETPGQGRYEQFF TGTGCCAGCAGTGAAACGCCGGGACAGGGGAGATATGAGCAGTTCTTC
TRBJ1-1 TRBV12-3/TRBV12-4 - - CASSSHPRTAFF TGTGCCAGCAGTTCTCACCCGAGGACGGCTTTCTTT
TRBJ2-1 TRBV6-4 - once CASSESPTQAQFF TGTGCCAGCAGTGAATCCCCTACGCAAGCGCAGTTCTTC
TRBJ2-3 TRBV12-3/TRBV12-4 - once CASRAGSTQYF TGTGCCAGCAGGGCAGGGTCTACGCAGTATTTT
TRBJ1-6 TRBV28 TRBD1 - CASSFGRDRGFSPLHF TGTGCCAGCAGTTTTGGGCGTGACAGGGGCTTTTCACCCCTCCACTTT
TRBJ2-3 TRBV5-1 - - CASSFTGSRFTDTQYF TGCGCCAGCAGCTTTACAGGGTCCCGCTTCACAGATACGCAGTATTTT
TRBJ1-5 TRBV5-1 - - CASSLVGDSNQPQHF TGCGCCAGCAGCTTGGTGGGGGATAGCAATCAGCCCCAGCATTTT
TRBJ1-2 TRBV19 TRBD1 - CATVQGDGYTF TGTGCCACCGTACAGGGGGATGGCTACACCTTC
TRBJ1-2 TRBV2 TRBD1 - CASSEGQEVGYTF TGTGCCAGCAGTGAGGGACAGGAGGTGGGCTACACCTTC
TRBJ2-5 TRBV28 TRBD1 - CASSLGTGTQETQYF TGTGCCAGCAGTTTGGGGACAGGGACGCAAGAGACCCAGTACTTC
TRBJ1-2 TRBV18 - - CASSPNYGYTF TGTGCCAGCTCACCAAACTATGGCTACACCTTC
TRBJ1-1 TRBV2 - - CASSGQGPNTEAFF TGTGCCAGCAGTGGGCAGGGTCCTAACACTGAAGCTTTCTTT
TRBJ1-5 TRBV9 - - CASSVWPNQPQHF TGTGCCAGCAGCGTGTGGCCGAATCAGCCCCAGCATTTT
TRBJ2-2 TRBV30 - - CAEGGFNTGELFF TGTGCTGAGGGGGGATTTAACACCGGGGAGCTGTTTTTT
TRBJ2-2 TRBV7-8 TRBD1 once CASSLWGQANTGELFF TGTGCCAGCAGCTTATGGGGACAGGCGAACACCGGGGAGCTGTTTTTT
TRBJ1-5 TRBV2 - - CASRDRGNQPQHF TGTGCCAGCAGGGATCGGGGCAATCAGCCCCAGCATTTT
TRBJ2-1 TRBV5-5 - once CASSLILSSYNEQFF TGTGCCAGCAGCTTGATTCTGAGCTCCTACAATGAGCAGTTCTTC
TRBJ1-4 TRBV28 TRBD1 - CASSSAGQGAEKLFF TGTGCCAGCAGTTCCGCCGGACAGGGGGCTGAAAAACTGTTTTTT
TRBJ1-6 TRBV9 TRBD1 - CASSQRTGVNSPLHF TGTGCCAGCAGCCAGAGGACAGGTGTGAATTCACCCCTCCACTTT
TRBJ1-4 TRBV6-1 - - CASSEGTSDEKLFF TGTGCCAGCAGTGAAGGCACGAGCGATGAAAAACTGTTTTTT
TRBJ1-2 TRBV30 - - CAWSRGARNYGYTF TGTGCCTGGAGCAGGGGCGCGCGTAACTATGGCTACACCTTC
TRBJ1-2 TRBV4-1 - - CASSQIGTRKGYTF TGCGCCAGCAGCCAAATTGGTACCCGAAAGGGCTACACCTTC
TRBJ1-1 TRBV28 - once CASSFRGPFTEAFF TGTGCCAGCAGTTTTCGGGGGCCGTTCACTGAAGCTTTCTTT
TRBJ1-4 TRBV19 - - CASSSLSTGNEKLFF TGTGCCAGTAGCTCTCTATCGACCGGCAATGAAAAACTGTTTTTT
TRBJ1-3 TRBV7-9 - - CASSLAGETIYF TGTGCCAGCAGCTTAGCCGGGGAGACCATATATTTT
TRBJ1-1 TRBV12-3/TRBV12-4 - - CASSLDRQEPFF TGTGCCAGCAGTTTGGATAGGCAGGAGCCTTTCTTT
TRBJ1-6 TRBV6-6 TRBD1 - CASSQSRDREDAPFSPLHF TGTGCCAGCAGTCAAAGCCGGGACAGGGAAGACGCCCCTTTTTCACCCCTCCACTTT